Following are 9 T cell receptor beta chains from one sample sequenced in a study of beta chain features in type 1 diabetes. The antigens these receptors bind are not known. Expressed TCRB transcripts were sequenced because the isolated RNA had all been reverse transcribed beforehand. Sequenced by immunoSEQ multiplex PCR; TCRdb stores in-frame clones only, minus some. The sample gives around 160,000 clones, approximately 8.8% of which show up once; about 0.65% is in the top ten. The study, taken as a whole, reports: All four CD4+ subsets of Type 1 diabetes patients contained TCRB CDR3s that were moderately but significantly shorter.

Material for sequencing was central memory CD4+ T cells from blood. These receptors originate from a woman aged 25-40 years with type 1 diabetes.

The V gene is TRBV30, the J gene TRBJ2-1; TRBD1 aligns across 7 bases. Unmatched junction bases numbered 2, after V lost 0 bases and J lost 12 bases. Germline V gene sequence: CDR1 GTSNPN, CDR2 SVGIG (reference sequence). CDR3 length equals 11 residues. CDR3 sequence: CAWSVQGRQFF. The CDR3 region has the DNA TGTGCCTGGAGTGTACAGGGGCGGCAGTTCTTC.

This clone showed up just a few times. The J gene is TRBJ1-5, the V gene TRBV18, with 10 bases lining up with TRBD1. The germline V gene has CDR1 KGHSH and CDR2 LQKENI. V dropped 3 bases and J dropped 9; count of bases not matched to a gene: 5. The CDR3 consists of 14 residues. The CDR3 spells CASSPGQGTGPQHF. The CDR3 coding sequence is TGTGCCAGCTCACCGGGACAGGGGACTGGGCCCCAGCATTTT. Together with reference TRBV18 and TRBJ1-5, the CDR3 gives the full variable domain: NAGVMQNPRHLVRRRGQEARLRCSPMKGHSHVYWYRQLPEEGLKFMVYLQKENIIDESGMPKERFSAEFPKEGPSILRIQQVVRGDSAAYFCASSPGQGTGPQHFGDGTRLSIL.

The V gene is TRBV7-9, the J gene TRBJ2-7; a possible D gene is TRBD1 (5 bases). This CDR3 is built from 13 residues. The germline V gene encodes CDR1 SEHNR and CDR2 FQNEAQ (reference sequence). The V and J ends lost 3 bases and 8 bases respectively, with 14 bases between them. The CDR3 is CASSFGHNGQQYF. CDR3 sequence (DNA): TGTGCCAGCAGCTTCGGACACAATGGGCAGCAGTACTTC.

This clone occurred a few times. The rearrangement joins TRBV29-1 to TRBJ2-1; 8 nucleotides match TRBD2. With 7 bases clipped from V and 6 bases from J, the junction kept 8 bases outside the gene matches. The CDR3 is 13 residues long. The germline V gene encodes CDR1 SQVTM and CDR2 ANQGSEA. CDR3 DNA sequence: TGCAGCGGGGCGGGACTAGGGGGCAATGAGCAGTTCTTC. Protein sequence: CSGAGLGGNEQFF.

The chain recombines TRBV5-1 with TRBJ2-5; 13 nucleotides match TRBD2. Germline loops: CDR1 SGHRS, CDR2 YFSETQ. There are 17 residues in the CDR3. Losses at the gene ends were 4 bases for V and 0 bases for J; bases not matched to a gene: 6. The CDR3 protein is CASSDGTSGTYQETQYF. The CDR3 nucleotides read TGCGCCAGCAGCGACGGGACTAGCGGGACGTACCAAGAGACCCAGTACTTC.

This clone was detected a few times. This chain links TRBV4-2 with TRBJ1-1; D not resolved. Germline V lookup: CDR1 LGHNA, CDR2 YNFKEQ. Trimming stripped 3 bases from V and 0 bases from J, with 5 bases between. This CDR3 region has 13 residues. CDR3 nucleotide sequence: TGTGCCAGCAGCCACCAGATGAACACTGAAGCTTTCTTT. It encodes CASSHQMNTEAFF.

The V call is TRBV27, the J call TRBJ2-7; 13 nucleotides match TRBD2. Trimming cost V 2 bases and J 3 bases; bases outside gene matches: 4. Germline-derived CDR1 and CDR2 are MNHEY and SMNVEV (reference sequence). CDR3 size: 16 residues. CDR3: CASSLTSGRADYEQYF. CDR3 in DNA: TGTGCCAGCAGTTTAACTAGCGGGAGGGCCGACTACGAGCAGTACTTC.

This clone was seen more than once but under ten times. This rearrangement joins TRBV13 to TRBJ2-7; 12 positions agree with TRBD2. Trimming cost V 4 bases and J 5 bases; bases outside gene matches: 9. The CDR3 spans 16 residues. The V gene's germline CDR1 is PRHDT and CDR2 FYEKMQ (reference sequence). CDR3 loop: CASSSTPGLAGHEQYF. DNA of the CDR3: TGTGCCAGCAGCTCGACCCCGGGACTAGCGGGTCACGAGCAGTACTTC.

This clone was picked up a small number of times. The chain recombines TRBV28 with TRBJ1-2; 8 bases align to TRBD1. The CDR3 length is 13 residues. CDR1 and CDR2 from the germline V gene are MDHEN and SYDVKM. V trimming: 2 bases; J trimming: 9 bases; junction bases outside the gene matches: 5. In nucleotides, the CDR3 is TGTGCCAGCAGTTTAGGACAGGGAGGACGCTACACCTTC. Its protein is CASSLGQGGRYTF.